Each of the 19 T cell receptor beta chains below was sequenced from the same sample in a study of regulatory T cells in long-lasting Graves disease. The sample's time point: newly diagnosed GD, antithyroid drugs for less than 3 months. TCR sequences were obtained from RNA taken from PBMCs. Through Arm-PCR of CDR3 regions and iRepertoire HTBI primers, TCR beta libraries were built. TCRdb redid the calling of the multiplex PCR reads with MiXCR, one entry per CDR3 protein. The table shows approximately 540,000 distinct CDR3 sequences, with about 12% occurring only once. In addition, the sample was reused for a study of T cells in Graves' hyperthyroidism and ophthalmopathy.

Sequencing used peripheral blood mononuclear cells (PBMCs), obtained at new diagnosis, from a patient treated with antithyroid drugs. The receptor source for this set is a woman younger than 45 with Graves disease.

This clonotype has only a few counts. This chain uses TRBV19 with TRBJ2-7; 8 bases match TRBD1. V gave up 5 bases and J gave up 0 bases; unmatched junction bases: 9. This CDR3 has 16 amino acids. The germline CDR1 and CDR2 sequences are LNHDA and SQIVND (reference sequence). In nucleotides, the CDR3 is TGTGCCAGTAGTCTCTCATCCGGGACAGGCTCCTACGAGCAGTACTTC. Residues: CASSLSSGTGSYEQYF.

A note on this clonotype: A much larger clone differs by one base, so this may be a read error. DNA of the CDR3: TGTGCCAGCAGCCCAAGGTTATCGGCCTACGAGCAGTACTTC. Amino acids: CASSPRLSAYEQYF. The rearrangement uses TRBV6-1 and TRBJ2-7; no clear D. There are 14 residues in the CDR3. V gave up 6 bases and J gave up 2 bases, with 14 bases separating them. Germline CDR1 is MNHNS and CDR2 is SASEGT.

This clonotype was detected ten times or more. The chain joins TRBV7-2 to TRBJ2-5; D perhaps matches TRBD1 (5 bases). Between the trimmed V and J ends, which lost 5 bases and 7 bases, there was a span of 11 bases. Germline-derived CDR1 and CDR2 are SGHTA and FQGNSA. This CDR3 has 12 amino acids. DNA of the CDR3: TGTGCCAGCAGCGGGGCGATCGGGACCCAGTACTTC. The encoded protein is CASSGAIGTQYF. Variable domain in full (rest from reference TRBV7-2 and TRBJ2-5): GAGVSQSPSNKVTEKGKDVELRCDPISGHTALYWYRQSLGQGLEFLIYFQGNSAPDKSGLPSDRFSAERTGGSVSTLTIQRTQQEDSAVYLCASSGAIGTQYFGPGTRLLVL.

This clonotype was observed at least ten times. The chain recombines TRBV28 with TRBJ1-1, with 8 bases that match TRBD1. The CDR3 totals 15 residues. V trimming: 6 bases; J trimming: 1 base; junction bases outside the gene matches: 7. Germline V gene sequence: CDR1 MDHEN, CDR2 SYDVKM. The CDR3 here is CASSYNRGANTEAFF. As DNA, the CDR3 is TGTGCCAGCAGCTATAACAGGGGGGCGAACACTGAAGCTTTCTTT.

Many counts were recorded for this clonotype. The chain has TRBV20-1 and TRBJ2-3; 14 bases align to TRBD2. The CDR3 contains 15 residues. The germline CDR1 and CDR2 sequences are DFQATT and SNEGSKA (reference sequence). The CDR3 DNA reads as TGCAGCCTGACTAGCGGGAGGGCCGCGACAGATACGCAGTATTTT. As protein: CSLTSGRAATDTQYF.

This clonotype was seen a handful of times. In nucleotides, the CDR3 is TGCAGCGTCCATCGGGGCGGAGGAGAGGCTTTCTTT. Protein: CSVHRGGGEAFF. The chain uses TRBV29-1 and TRBJ1-1; D is possibly TRBD1 (5 bases). V lost 6 bases and J lost 11, with 19 bases in between. This CDR3 has 12 residues. Germline-derived CDR1 and CDR2 are SQVTM and ANQGSEA.

This clonotype was seen repeatedly, ten times or more. CDR3 bases: TGTGCCAGCAGCGTAGCGGGGGGTTCGAGCACAGATACGCAGTATTTT. This codes for CASSVAGGSSTDTQYF. The J gene is TRBJ2-3, the V gene TRBV9, with TRBD2 identical over 7 bases. Germline V lookup: CDR1 SGDLS, CDR2 YYNGEE. This CDR3 spans 16 amino acids. Trimming at V came to 0 bases and at J to 0 bases, leaving 4 bases not matched to a gene.

V is TRBV19 and J is TRBJ2-1, with D perhaps matching TRBD2 (6 bases). Germline V gene sequence: CDR1 LNHDA, CDR2 SQIVND (reference sequence). Trimming shortened V by 7 bases and J by 5 bases, and 15 bases separated the two germline ends. CDR3 length equals 14 residues. The CDR3 reads CASTSWGDNNEQFF. Here the CDR3 DNA reads TGTGCCAGTACCTCGTGGGGGGATAACAATGAGCAGTTCTTC.

This clonotype was counted at least ten times. This chain links TRBV15 with TRBJ1-4; D perhaps matches TRBD1 (5 bases). V lost 0 bases, J lost 7 bases, and 12 bases lay in between. Looked up from germline, CDR1 is LNHNV and CDR2 is YYDKDF (reference sequence). CDR3 length: 15 residues. DNA of the CDR3: TGTGCCACCAGCAGAGACGAGGGGTTCGGTGAAAAACTGTTTTTT. This sequence encodes CATSRDEGFGEKLFF.

The V gene is TRBV11-3, the J gene TRBJ2-1, with TRBD1 as a possible D gene (5 bases). V gave up 3 bases and J gave up 0 bases, with 9 bases separating them. CDR1 and CDR2 from the germline V gene are SGHNT and YENEEA. This CDR3 has 15 residues. The CDR3: CASSFRDYSYNEQFF. As DNA, the CDR3 is TGTGCCAGCAGCTTCAGGGATTACTCCTACAATGAGCAGTTCTTC.

This clonotype was recorded many times. The junction departs from germline at one end; a sequencing error may be responsible. The chain carries TRBV12-3 or TRBV12-4 and TRBJ2-1; 8 positions match TRBD2. The CDR3 has 14 residues. The CDR3: CATSSGRVRFVQFF. The CDR3 coding sequence is TGTGCCACCAGTTCCGGGAGGGTCCGTTTCGTGCAGTTCTTC.

Ten or more counts support this clonotype. The genes are TRBV9 and TRBJ1-2; TRBD1 agrees at 8 bases. The V and J ends lost 3 bases and 8 bases, in that order; junction bases with no gene match: 12. Germline CDR1 SGDLS, CDR2 YYNGEE. The CDR3 spans 15 residues. The CDR3 sequence: CASSGPTGEAGGYTF. The CDR3 DNA reads TGTGCCAGCAGCGGACCGACAGGGGAGGCTGGAGGCTACACCTTC.

This clonotype has at least ten counts. J is TRBJ1-6 and V is TRBV30; D is unclear. This CDR3 comprises 13 residues. CDR1 is GTSNPN and CDR2 is SVGIG in the germline V gene (reference sequence). Trimming took 4 bases from V and 1 from J, leaving 5 bases between them. The CDR3 bases are TGTGCCTGGACGGGATCCTATAATTCACCCCTCCACTTT. This codes for CAWTGSYNSPLHF. Supplemented by reference TRBV30 and TRBJ1-6, the full variable domain reads SQTIHQWPATLVQPVGSPLSLECTVEGTSNPNLYWYRQAAGRGLQLLFYSVGIGQISSEVPQNLSASRPQDRQFILSSKKLLLSDSGFYLCAWTGSYNSPLHFGNGTRLTVT.

The rearrangement uses TRBV28 and TRBJ1-1, with D uncertain. The length of the CDR3 is 11 residues. V lost 10 bases to trimming and J lost 2 bases, with 8 bases between them. Germline V gene data show CDR1 as MDHEN and CDR2 as SYDVKM. CDR3 sequence reads: CATLGNTEAFF. In nucleotides, the CDR3 is TGTGCCACCTTAGGAAACACTGAAGCTTTCTTT.

There are a few counts of this clonotype. CDR3 loop: CATSRTRAYEQYF. The CDR3 DNA sequence: TGTGCCACCAGCAGGACTCGAGCCTACGAGCAGTACTTC. V usage is TRBV15 and J usage is TRBJ2-7, with D unclear. Germline V lookup: CDR1 LNHNV, CDR2 YYDKDF (reference sequence). The CDR3 extends over 13 amino acids. V lost 3 bases to trimming and J lost 2 bases, with 8 bases between them.

This clonotype was recorded many times. V usage is TRBV15 and J usage is TRBJ2-7, with D tentatively TRBD2 (6 bases). Trimming cost V 1 base and J 6 bases, with 10 bases left between them. The CDR3 has 13 amino acids. From germline, CDR1 is LNHNV and CDR2 YYDKDF (reference sequence). The CDR3 DNA follows: TGTGCCACCAGCAGAGGTCCGGGGGTCGAGCAGTACTTC. Encoded protein: CATSRGPGVEQYF.

The table lists this clonotype with a few counts. The CDR3: CASSSAGGGGDTEAFF. CDR3 bases: TGTGCCAGCAGTTCGGCAGGGGGCGGTGGGGACACTGAAGCTTTCTTT. The V gene is TRBV28, the J gene TRBJ1-1; 8 nucleotides align to TRBD1. The CDR3 totals 16 residues. Losses at the gene ends were 4 bases for V and 3 bases for J; bases not matched to a gene: 10. Germline V gives CDR1 MDHEN, CDR2 SYDVKM. Full variable domain (rest looked up from reference TRBV28 and TRBJ1-1): DVKVTQSSRYLVKRTGEKVFLECVQDMDHENMFWYRQDPGLGLRLIYFSYDVKMKEKGDIPEGYSVSREKKERFSLILESASTNQTSMYLCASSSAGGGGDTEAFFGQGTRLTVV.

V is TRBV9 and J is TRBJ2-7; 7 bases map to TRBD1. The germline V gene has CDR1 SGDLS and CDR2 YYNGEE. CDR3 size: 15 residues. J gave up 2 bases and V 0 bases, and 5 bases lay outside the gene matches. The CDR3 DNA reads as TGTGCCAGCAGCGTAGATGGGACAGCGACCTACGAGCAGTACTTC. Its translation is CASSVDGTATYEQYF.

In its sample, this clonotype was seen a few times. The V and J genes are TRBV6-1 and TRBJ1-5, with a weak D call TRBD1 (6 bases). CDR1 MNHNS and CDR2 SASEGT come from the germline V gene. The CDR3 extends over 14 amino acids. Trimming stripped 7 bases from V and 7 bases from J, with 17 bases between. CDR3 loop: CASKNRGHGQPQHF. CDR3 bases: TGTGCCAGCAAAAACCGGGGGCATGGGCAGCCCCAGCATTTT.